This T cell receptor (beta chain) is from a study of cytomegalovirus exposure and HLA in healthy donors. The PCR contained 60 Vbeta and 13 Jbeta primers. Under the authors' procedure: Counted up in a later analysis, unique TCR beta chains came to about 80 million, with around 10 million shared. Only in-frame clones appear in the TCRdb table, and some are missing; sequencing was by immunoSEQ multiplex PCR. The V and J calls and the clone size are those of that table, but D and trimming were determined from the DNA. The sample lists 70,000 to 95,000 clones; roughly 80% were seen once. Study-wide points: It was confirmed in vitro that three of the CMV-associated chains were specific for CMV antigens. Most TCR beta V segments were productive about 90% or about 30% of the time in an earlier analysis. In a later analysis, DRB1 alleles had the most associated TCRs; HLA-C alleles the fewest.

Comments on this clone: Its specificity is unknown.

This CDR3 comprises 15 residues. The germline V gene encodes CDR1 LGHNA and CDR2 YNFKEQ. V was trimmed by 1 base and J by 15 bases, leaving 22 bases between them. The genes are TRBV4-2 and TRBJ2-1; D is possibly TRBD2 (5 bases). The sequencing sample was made of PBMCs. The sequence came from a male donor in good health and CMV-seronegative. The CDR3 nucleotides are TGTGCCAGCAGCCAAGTGAATCAGGCGGGCCCTGGGCTGTTCTTC. It is translated as CASSQVNQAGPGLFF.